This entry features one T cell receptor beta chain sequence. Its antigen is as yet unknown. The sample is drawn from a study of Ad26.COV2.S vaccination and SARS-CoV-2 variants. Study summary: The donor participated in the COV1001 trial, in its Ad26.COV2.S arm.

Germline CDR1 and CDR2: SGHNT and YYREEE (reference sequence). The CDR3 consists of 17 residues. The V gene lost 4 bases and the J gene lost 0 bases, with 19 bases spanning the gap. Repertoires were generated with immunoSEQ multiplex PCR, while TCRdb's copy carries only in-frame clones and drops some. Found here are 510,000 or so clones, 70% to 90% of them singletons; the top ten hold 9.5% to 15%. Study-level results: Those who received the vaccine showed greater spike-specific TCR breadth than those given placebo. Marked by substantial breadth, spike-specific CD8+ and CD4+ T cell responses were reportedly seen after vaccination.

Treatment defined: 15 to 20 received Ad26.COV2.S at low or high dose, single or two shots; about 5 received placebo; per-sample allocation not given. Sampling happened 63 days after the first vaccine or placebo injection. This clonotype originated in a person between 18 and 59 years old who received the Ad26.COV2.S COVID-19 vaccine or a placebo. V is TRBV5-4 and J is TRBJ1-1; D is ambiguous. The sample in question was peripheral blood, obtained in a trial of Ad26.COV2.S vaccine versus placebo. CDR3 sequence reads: CASSPRLVRRMNTEAFF. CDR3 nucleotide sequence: TGTGCCAGCAGCCCCCGATTAGTTCGGAGAATGAACACTGAAGCTTTCTTT.